This T cell receptor beta chain was identified during a study of blood T cell repertoires in COVID-19. Study in general: The study drew acute and convalescent COVID-19 samples from the United States, Italy and Spain. PBMCs, B-cell-depleted T cells, or T cells were the source of the cDNA or gDNA that made up the material.

The CDR3 consists of 15 residues. V was shortened by 3 bases and J by 1 base, with 11 bases between the two germline ends. Looked up from germline, CDR1 is MNHEY and CDR2 is SMNVEV (reference sequence). Measured with immunoSEQ multiplex PCR; TCRdb has only the in-frame clones, and not every one. Among some 320,000 clones listed, about nine tenths were seen once. What the recovered Cohort 3 donors had was two negative PCRs, clearance, or symptom resolution. The chain uses TRBV27 and TRBJ2-3; the D gene is possibly TRBD1 (6 bases). The clonotype originates from a man aged 60 to 75 who had recovered from COVID-19. Sequenced sample: PBMCs or T cells enriched from blood (not recorded which). In DNA form, the CDR3 reads TGTGCCAGCAGTTTCCAGGGGCCAGGCACAGATACGCAGTATTTT. It translates to CASSFQGPGTDTQYF.